This TCR beta chain was identified during a study of glioma-infiltrating T cells after dendritic cell vaccination (dated by TCRdb to the mid-2010s). About the study as a whole: A cohort of about 15 glioblastoma patients from Phase I and II dendritic cell vaccination trials was included, of whom 9 were newly diagnosed and 6 had recurrent disease. Between the early 2000s and the early 2010s, patients were given autologous tumor lysate-pulsed dendritic cell vaccination. The vaccine consisted of monocyte-derived dendritic cells cultured less than eight days with IL-4 and GM-CSF, then pulsed overnight with autologous tumor lysate. Each patient got three intradermal injections of the dendritic cell vaccine, spaced at biweekly intervals, in the arm below the axilla. Deep sequencing of TCR beta CDR3 regions was used to quantify tumor-infiltrating lymphocyte content and compare tumor and blood repertoires in dendritic cell-vaccinated glioblastoma patients. Survival after dendritic cell vaccination was correlated with TCR sequencing metrics such as TIL content and the overlap between tumor and blood repertoires.

Broader findings and caveats from the paper: The cohort was small and heterogeneous, few patients had complete blood and tumor sets, and even fewer had initial-recurrent tumor pairs. Longer time to progression and overall survival after dendritic cell vaccination were predicted by higher estimated pretreatment TIL content. TCR clonality showed no direct relationship with survival, which suggests that a diverse polyclonal response may matter. The TCR overlap response model with three groups was called speculative and said to need prospective validation.

The immunoSEQ assay amplified TCRB CDR3 regions from about 2 micrograms of genomic DNA, or from all available DNA when less than that amount was available. For multiplex PCR, 60 forward primers for TCR V beta segments and 13 reverse primers for J beta segments were used. To estimate reads per starting template, synthetic control templates were spiked into each sample at limiting dilution. Reads of 87 bp were generated by sequencing on the Illumina HiSeq System. Processing in the source paper ran as follows. PCR and sequencing errors were removed by a nearest neighbor algorithm that merged closely related sequences. TCR overlap was measured as the percentage of unique tumor TCR beta sequences also present in the same patient's peripheral blood. Here the immuneACCESS table is served through TCRdb, limited to in-frame sequences with V and J called. Missing clones are a known gap in these copies; in checked studies unresolved V genes cover under half, and the rest lacks a known reason. D and trimming come from the DNA, and the V and J calls and clone size come from that table. In this sample the table shows approximately 93,000 clones, 85% of which occur a single time. The ten largest clonotypes hold about 8.5% of the sample.

The meaning of the sample's time point label: after dendritic cell vaccination, including at tumor progression/relapse. Selection of patients required sufficient residual fresh-frozen tumor tissue and over two years of available survival data. An isocitrate dehydrogenase mutation was not carried by any of the glioblastoma patients, although molecular status was otherwise variable. PBMC were collected before vaccination, two weeks after the third vaccination, and at tumor progression if tumor progression occurred. Genomic DNA was extracted with the Qiagen DNeasy Blood extraction Kit. With regard to this clone: There is no known antigen for this receptor. Base qualities are not recorded, but no much larger clone differs from it by a single base.

The TCR was taken from a human donor with glioblastoma. This material consisted of blood, taken after dendritic cell vaccination.

The CDR3 corresponds to CASSQDGLAGRVQYF. The DNA is TGCGCCAGCAGCCAAGACGGACTAGCGGGGAGGGTCCAGTACTTC. The chain is encoded by TRBV4-1 joined to TRBJ2-5, with 12 junctional bases fitting TRBD2. Measured from the cysteine to the phenylalanine, the CDR3 is 15 residues long. Only the CDR3 region is kept as DNA, spanning 45 bases read in frame from base 1. Trimming leaves V shorter by 0 bases and J shorter by 10 bases, with the junction holding 6 bases beyond the gene matches. From the germline V gene, CDR1 is MGHRA and CDR2 is YSYEKL.